Listed below are T cell receptor beta chains from one sample, sequenced in a study of blood T cell repertoires in COVID-19. Profiling relied on immunoSEQ multiplex PCR, and the TCRdb table lists in-frame clones only, not all of them. The sample has around 83,000 clones; roughly 89% are singletons. The sample consisted of peripheral blood. The receptors were sampled from a man aged 45-65 years with active or convalescent COVID-19. Each CDR3 is given with its conserved first and last residue. D genes are given only for firm matches. Clone sizes are given selectively: once, few, many, or a class where the clone is expanded.

>TRBD1|TRBJ2-7|.|TRBV19
CASSVQTGPGEQYF
TGTGCCAGTAGTGTCCAGACAGGGCCTGGCGAGCAGTACTTC
>.|TRBJ2-5|.|TRBV7-8
CASSPTPGVLGETQYF
TGTGCCAGCAGTCCTACCCCCGGGGTTCTCGGAGAGACCCAGTACTTC
>TRBD1|TRBJ2-3|.|TRBV5-1
CASSKPGTGGVLLDTQYF
TGCGCCAGCAGCAAACCCGGGACAGGGGGCGTTCTTCTGGATACGCAGTATTTT
>TRBD2|TRBJ2-7|.|TRBV6-6
CASRIAGEGEQYF
TGTGCCAGCAGAATAGCGGGAGAAGGCGAGCAGTACTTC
>TRBD1|TRBJ1-5|.|TRBV25-1
CASSGSSGQGKNQPQHF
TGTGCCAGCAGTGGGTCGTCCGGACAGGGGAAAAATCAGCCCCAGCATTTT
>TRBD2|TRBJ2-1|.|TRBV24-1
CATSHVGLAKDRYYNEQFF
TGTGCCACCAGTCACGTAGGACTAGCCAAGGATAGGTACTACAATGAGCAGTTCTTC
>.|TRBJ2-6|.|TRBV28
CASTGQGYSGANVLTF
TGTGCCAGCACCGGGCAGGGCTACTCTGGGGCCAACGTCCTGACTTTC
>.|TRBJ2-7|.|TRBV10-1
CASSVYTSGEQYF
TGCGCCAGCAGTGTATACACCTCGGGGGAGCAGTACTTC
>TRBD1|TRBJ1-3|.|TRBV4-2
CASSQLTQGAGNTIYF
TGTGCCAGCAGCCAACTAACACAGGGGGCTGGAAACACCATATATTTT
>.|TRBJ2-3|once|TRBV4-3
CASSQDHTAGRQTDTQYF
TGCGCCAGCAGCCAAGATCATACGGCAGGGCGACAGACAGATACGCAGTATTTT
>.|TRBJ2-1|.|TRBV19
CASSIRGNNEQFF
TGTGCCAGTAGTATTCGAGGGAACAATGAGCAGTTCTTC
>TRBD2|TRBJ2-1|few|TRBV9
CASSVELAGGPNNNEQFF
TGTGCCAGCAGCGTAGAACTAGCGGGGGGGCCTAACAACAATGAGCAGTTCTTC
>TRBD1|TRBJ1-5|.|TRBV7-8
CASSTDRGTPQHF
TGTGCCAGCAGCACGGACAGGGGGACGCCCCAGCATTTT
>.|TRBJ2-1|.|TRBV15
CATSRPGGPSSYNEQFF
TGTGCCACCAGCCGTCCAGGGGGGCCGAGCTCCTACAATGAGCAGTTCTTC
>TRBD1|TRBJ1-2|.|TRBV28
CASSSGGAVDLHGYTF
TGTGCCAGCAGTTCAGGGGGCGCCGTAGACTTACATGGCTACACCTTC
>TRBD1|TRBJ1-1|.|TRBV18
CASSGLDRGPHTEAFF
TGTGCCAGCTCTGGTTTGGACAGGGGGCCCCACACTGAAGCTTTCTTT
>.|TRBJ2-3|.|TRBV3-1/TRBV3-2
CASSQDRAGIYTDTQYF
TGTGCCAGCAGCCAAGATCGAGCGGGTATATACACAGATACGCAGTATTTT
>.|TRBJ1-2|.|TRBV6-6
CASSYSQGIHGYTF
TGTGCCAGCAGTTACTCGCAGGGTATACATGGCTACACCTTC
>TRBD1|TRBJ2-7|.|TRBV6-2/TRBV6-3
CASSYPGTGGDEQYF
TGTGCCAGCAGTTATCCCGGGACAGGGGGCGACGAGCAGTACTTC